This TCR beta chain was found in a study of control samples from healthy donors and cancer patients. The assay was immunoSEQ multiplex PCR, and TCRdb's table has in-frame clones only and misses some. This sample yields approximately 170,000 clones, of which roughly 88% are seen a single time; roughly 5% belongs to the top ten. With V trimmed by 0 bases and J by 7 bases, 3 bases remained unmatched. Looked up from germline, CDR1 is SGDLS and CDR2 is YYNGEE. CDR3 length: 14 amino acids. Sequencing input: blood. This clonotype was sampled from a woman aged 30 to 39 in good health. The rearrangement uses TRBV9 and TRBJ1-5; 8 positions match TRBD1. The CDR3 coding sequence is TGTGCCAGCAGCGTAGGGACAGGGTTCCAGCCCCAGCATTTT. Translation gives CASSVGTGFQPQHF.